This is a list of T cell receptor beta chains from one sample in a study of cytomegalovirus exposure and HLA in healthy donors. Only in-frame clones appear in the TCRdb table, and some are missing; sequencing was by immunoSEQ multiplex PCR. The table lists approximately 140,000 clones, 79% of them singletons. The sample consisted of PBMCs. The receptors derive from a female donor in good health and CMV-seronegative. CDR3s include the opening cysteine and the closing phenylalanine or tryptophan. A D gene is named only where the DNA matches it firmly. Clone size is not always given. Where it is, it says once, few, many or a class for expanded clones.

j_call v_call clone_size d_call cdr3_nt cdr3_aa
TRBJ2-1 TRBV29-1 NA NA TGCAGCGTTGAAGAAATACCAGGGTGGCAGTTCTTC CSVEEIPGWQFF
TRBJ2-7 TRBV28 NA TRBD1 TGTGCCAGCAGCCTCCTTCTTTCTGACAGGGTACCCTACGAGCAGTACTTC CASSLLLSDRVPYEQYF
TRBJ2-1 TRBV18 NA NA TGTGCCAGCTCACCCTCGAGCTCCTACAATGAGCAGTTCTTC CASSPSSSYNEQFF
TRBJ1-4 TRBV19 NA NA TGTGCCAGTAGTATTGCCACAGCAACTAATGAAAAACTGTTTTTT CASSIATATNEKLFF
TRBJ1-2 TRBV7-8 NA NA TGTGCCAGCAGCCGCTTTACAGGTGGCTACACCTTC CASSRFTGGYTF
TRBJ2-1 TRBV5-4 NA TRBD2 TGTGCCAGCAGCTTGGCGGCCTTAGCGGGGAGTAATGAGCAGTTCTTC CASSLAALAGSNEQFF
TRBJ2-7 TRBV5-1 NA TRBD2 TGCGCCAGCAGCTTCCCGGATAGCGGGGGTGAGCAGTACTTC CASSFPDSGGEQYF
TRBJ2-7 TRBV9 NA NA TGTGCCAGCAGCGTAACAGGAGAATCCGCCTACGAGCAGTACTTC CASSVTGESAYEQYF
TRBJ2-3 TRBV9 few NA TGTGCCAGCAGCGTAGTTAGCGGAATCACAGATACGCAGTATTTT CASSVVSGITDTQYF
TRBJ1-4 TRBV4-1 few NA TGCGCCAGCAGCCAAGTTAAGAGGGAAAAACTGTTTTTT CASSQVKREKLFF
TRBJ2-5 TRBV7-7 NA TRBD2 TGTGCTAGCAGCCTAGGACTAGCGGGAGGCAGTGAGACCCAGTACTTC CASSLGLAGGSETQYF
TRBJ2-2 TRBV30 NA TRBD2 TGTGCCTGGAGTGGACTAGCGGGAGCACGTACCGGGGAGCTGTTTTTT CAWSGLAGARTGELFF
TRBJ2-5 TRBV30 NA NA TGTGCCTGGGGGGAGCACGGTGAGACCCAGTACTTC CAWGEHGETQYF
TRBJ2-1 TRBV12-5 NA TRBD1 TGTGCTAGTGGTGGGACAGGGGACCACAATGAGCAGTTCTTC CASGGTGDHNEQFF
TRBJ1-2 TRBV29-1 NA NA TGCAGCGCCTCTTCAGGTGGCTACACCTTC CSASSGGYTF
TRBJ2-7 TRBV4-1 NA TRBD1 TGCGCCAGCAGCCAAGAGACAGGGTTCGCGCAGTACTTC CASSQETGFAQYF
TRBJ2-2 TRBV7-2 once NA TGTGCCAGCATGAGGAGCGGGGAGCTGTTTTTT CASMRSGELFF
TRBJ2-7 TRBV7-6 NA NA TGTGCCAGCAGCTCAGGGATGCCCTACGAGCAGTACTTC CASSSGMPYEQYF
TRBJ1-3 TRBV11-3 NA TRBD1 TGTGCCAGCAGACTTGACAGGGGTCAGTCTGGAAACACCATATATTTT CASRLDRGQSGNTIYF
TRBJ1-6 TRBV5-8 NA NA TGTGCCAGCAGCCTCCGGGGTGAAGGGCCTTCACCCCTCCACTTT CASSLRGEGPSPLHF
TRBJ2-7 TRBV29-1 NA NA TGCAGCGCCTCCCAGGAACCCTCCTACGAGCAGTACTTC CSASQEPSYEQYF
TRBJ2-1 TRBV27 few NA TGTGCCAGCCGGGAGTCGAACAATGAGCAGTTCTTC CASRESNNEQFF
TRBJ2-5 TRBV7-2 NA TRBD2 TGTGCCAGCAGCTTAGATAGCGGGAGCGGACAAGAGACCCAGTACTTC CASSLDSGSGQETQYF
TRBJ2-7 TRBV5-1 NA NA TGCGCCAGCAGCTTGGATTTTCAGGGGAACGAGCAGTACTTC CASSLDFQGNEQYF
TRBJ1-1 TRBV5-5 few NA TGTGCCAGCAGCTTTTCTACAGAAGGAACTGAAGCTTTCTTT CASSFSTEGTEAFF
TRBJ2-7 TRBV6-1 NA TRBD2 TGTGCCAGCGGGGGTAGCGGGTCCTACGAGCAGTACTTC CASGGSGSYEQYF
TRBJ1-2 TRBV7-2 NA NA TGTGCCAGCAGCGTGGGGGGGTACGCTGGCTACACCTTC CASSVGGYAGYTF
TRBJ2-1 TRBV10-3 NA NA TGTGCCATCAGTGAGTCGAGGGGGTCCTACAATGAGCAGTTCTTC CAISESRGSYNEQFF
TRBJ1-5 TRBV28 NA NA TGTGCCAGCAGTTGGGGATACAGGTTCAATCAGCCCCAGCATTTT CASSWGYRFNQPQHF
TRBJ1-4 TRBV15 NA NA TGTGCCACCAGCAGAGATGCCGGCGGGGAAAAACTGTTTTTT CATSRDAGGEKLFF
TRBJ1-1 TRBV6-5 NA TRBD1 TGTGCCAGCAGTTACTCCATCTACAGGGGTGGGACTGAAGCTTTCTTT CASSYSIYRGGTEAFF
TRBJ2-4 TRBV6-6 NA TRBD1 TGTGCCAGCAGTTCGACAGGGGCGGCCAAAAACATTCAGTACTTC CASSSTGAAKNIQYF
TRBJ2-7 TRBV11-3 NA TRBD1 TGTGCCAGCAGCTTAAATGGAGACAGGGGAATCCCCTACGAGCAGTACTTC CASSLNGDRGIPYEQYF
TRBJ1-1 TRBV30 NA NA TGTGCCTGGAGTGTGGGATTCGACAGTTTGAACACTGAAGCTTTCTTT CAWSVGFDSLNTEAFF
TRBJ2-5 TRBV5-6 NA NA TGTGCCAGCAGCTTGGGCAGGGGTTACCAAGAGACCCAGTACTTC CASSLGRGYQETQYF
TRBJ2-3 TRBV13 few NA TGTGCCAGCAGCTTGGACTTCACAGATACGCAGTATTTT CASSLDFTDTQYF